Each of the 14 T cell receptor beta chains below was sequenced from the same sample in a study of cytomegalovirus exposure and HLA in healthy donors. Primers included in the PCR were 60 Vbeta and 13 Jbeta primers. This table comes from immunoSEQ multiplex PCR, and its TCRdb copy is limited to in-frame clones, with some not included. This repertoire shows roughly 220,000 clones, more than 60% found once; its top ten account for 1.7%. Specimen: PBMCs. The receptors shown here come from a man aged 45-65 years in good health and CMV-seronegative.

The CDR3 DNA reads TGTGCCAGCAGCTTAGGCAGGGGTGAGACCCAGTACTTC. Translated: CASSLGRGETQYF. This chain connects TRBV5-6 to TRBJ2-5; tentative D call: TRBD1 (6 bases). V was shortened by 2 bases and J by 5 bases, with 10 bases between the two germline ends. CDR1 and CDR2 (germline): SGHDT, YYEEEE. This CDR3 has 13 residues.

J is TRBJ2-7 and V is TRBV28; the D gene is possibly TRBD1 (6 bases). Between the trimmed V and J ends, which lost 5 bases and 2 bases, there was a span of 13 bases. This CDR3 has 14 amino acids. Germline V lookup: CDR1 MDHEN, CDR2 SYDVKM. This CDR3 is CASSTRTVTYEQYF. For the CDR3, the DNA is TGTGCCAGCAGTACCCGGACAGTTACCTACGAGCAGTACTTC.

The chain is built from TRBV28 and TRBJ1-3, with D uncertain. Trimming took off 11 bases at V and 4 bases at J, with 9 bases between the two ends. CDR3 length equals 11 residues. CDR1 is MDHEN, CDR2 SYDVKM, per germline. The CDR3 nucleotides read TGTGCCGCCGGTCGGGGAAACACCATATATTTT. Translated, it gives CAAGRGNTIYF.

The chain recombines TRBV30 with TRBJ2-7, with 11 bases lining up with TRBD2. Germline CDR1 is GTSNPN and CDR2 is SVGIG (reference sequence). The CDR3 length is 15 residues. V shed 6 bases and J 4 bases; nucleotides not matched to a gene: 11. CDR3 DNA: TGTGCCTGTACCCCTCTAGCGGGAGGCCCGTACGAGCAGTACTTC. It yields the protein CACTPLAGGPYEQYF. Filled out from reference TRBV30 and TRBJ2-7, the complete variable domain reads SQTIHQWPATLVQPVGSPLSLECTVEGTSNPNLYWYRQAAGRGLQLLFYSVGIGQISSEVPQNLSASRPQDRQFILSSKKLLLSDSGFYLCACTPLAGGPYEQYFGPGTRLTVT.

This clone came up a few times. This sequence joins TRBV28 and TRBJ1-5; D ambiguous. Trimming stripped 2 bases from V and 2 bases from J, with 10 bases between. Germline CDR1 MDHEN, CDR2 SYDVKM. CDR3 size: 15 residues. The DNA of the CDR3 is TGTGCCAGCAGTTTAAGCTCGTCGGGCAATCAGCCCCAGCATTTT. Translation: CASSLSSSGNQPQHF.

This clone appeared a single time. The V call is TRBV7-2, the J call TRBJ2-7; no clear D gene. The V end was cut by 5 bases, the J end by 3 bases, with 20 bases between. The CDR3 spans 16 residues. Germline V gene sequence: CDR1 SGHTA, CDR2 FQGNSA. DNA of the CDR3: TGTGCCAGCAGCCCCGCCTCCGAGGCCCGTCTCTACGAGCAGTACTTC. It translates to CASSPASEARLYEQYF.

The chain links TRBV27 to TRBJ1-4; 7 bases line up with TRBD1. Germline V CDR1 and CDR2: MNHEY, SMNVEV (reference sequence). This CDR3 is built from 15 residues. The trim removed 5 bases at V and 4 bases at J, leaving 7 bases unmatched. DNA of the CDR3: TGTGCCAGCAGTCCGCGGGACAGCCTTAATGAAAAACTGTTTTTT. It encodes CASSPRDSLNEKLFF. The full variable domain, with the rest looked up from reference TRBV27 and TRBJ1-4, is EAQVTQNPRYLITVTGKKLTVTCSQNMNHEYMSWYRQDPGLGLRQIYYSMNVEVTDKGDVPEGYKVSRKEKRNFPLILESPSPNQTSLYFCASSPRDSLNEKLFFGSGTQLSVL.

The CDR3 nucleotides are TGTGCCAGCTCACGGGGACAGCAAGAGACCCAGTACTTC. Protein product: CASSRGQQETQYF. This rearrangement joins TRBV18 to TRBJ2-5; 7 bases align to TRBD1. CDR1 and CDR2 (germline): KGHSH, LQKENI. V lost 4 bases to trimming and J lost 2 bases; unmatched junction nucleotides: 1. This CDR3 comprises 13 residues.

This clone was counted a few times. This chain links TRBV28 with TRBJ1-2; the D gene is possibly TRBD1 (5 bases). Germline lookup yields CDR1 MDHEN and CDR2 SYDVKM. V was trimmed by 4 bases and J by 4 bases, leaving 10 bases between them. CDR3 length: 13 residues. The CDR3 reads CASSWGGSYGYTF. For the CDR3, the DNA is TGTGCCAGCAGTTGGGGGGGGAGCTATGGCTACACCTTC.

This chain connects TRBV9 to TRBJ2-2, with 9 bases aligning to TRBD2. Germline values: CDR1 SGDLS, CDR2 YYNGEE. This CDR3 region has 16 residues. Trimming cost V 3 bases and J 5 bases; bases outside gene matches: 8. The CDR3 region is CASSGGILAGTGELFF. The CDR3 nucleotides read TGTGCCAGCAGCGGGGGGATACTAGCGGGTACCGGGGAGCTGTTTTTT.

The chain is built from TRBV7-8 and TRBJ2-7; TRBD2 matches at 9 bases. The CDR3 loop spans 16 amino acids. V dropped 0 bases and J dropped 3; count of bases not matched to a gene: 6. Germline assignment: CDR1 SGHVS and CDR2 FQNEAQ. This CDR3 reads CASSLAPSSGNYEQYF. In DNA form, the CDR3 reads TGTGCCAGCAGCTTAGCGCCTTCTAGCGGGAACTACGAGCAGTACTTC.

This sequence joins TRBV27 and TRBJ1-4; no clear D. Trimming cost V 6 bases and J 6 bases, with 17 bases left between them. Germline V gives CDR1 MNHEY, CDR2 SMNVEV (reference sequence). CDR3 length: 15 amino acids. This CDR3 is CASRFLREADEKLFF. CDR3 bases: TGTGCCAGCAGGTTTCTACGGGAGGCAGATGAAAAACTGTTTTTT.

CDR3 sequence (DNA): TGTGCCAGCAATGCGTCTGCACCCTCCTATAATTCACCCCTCCACTTT. It specifies CASNASAPSYNSPLHF. The V gene is TRBV27, the J gene TRBJ1-6, with D unresolved. The V gene's germline CDR1 is MNHEY and CDR2 SMNVEV (reference sequence). Trimming took off 7 bases at V and 0 bases at J, with 13 bases between the two ends. The CDR3 loop spans 16 amino acids.

This chain links TRBV7-2 with TRBJ1-5, with D uncertain. The ends were cut back, 4 bases at V and 0 bases at J, with 7 bases in the middle. CDR1 is SGHTA, CDR2 FQGNSA, per germline. The CDR3 sequence is 14 residues long. This chain's CDR3 is CASSSVVSNQPQHF. The CDR3 DNA is TGTGCCAGCAGCTCGGTAGTTAGCAATCAGCCCCAGCATTTT.